The 27 T cell receptor beta chains reported below all come from one sample, sequenced in a study of human T cells and chemical hapten exposure. Time point defined: pre-sensitization, week 0. Treatment defined: therapeutic diphenylcyclopropenone sensitization with weekly scalp DPC. One entry per CDR3 protein, called by TCRdb with MiXCR from the RACE reads. The table has 380,000 or so distinct CDR3 sequences, about 5% seen once; the top ten hold 7% to 10%. This sample comprised whole blood, obtained in connection with sensitization to the hapten diphenylcyclopropenone (DPC). The receptors were gathered from a woman under 30 with alopecia areata. Some clones in this sample may be carry-over from other donors' samples.

This clonotype occurred a few times. The gene calls are TRBV12-3 or TRBV12-4 and TRBJ1-2, with 7 bases lining up with TRBD1. This CDR3 spans 12 amino acids. Trimming at V came to 11 bases and at J to 2 bases, leaving 5 bases not matched to a gene. CDR3 sequence: CASQGGNYGYTF. CDR3 DNA: TGTGCCTCCCAGGGGGGGAACTATGGCTACACCTTC.

This clonotype was counted between two and nine times. The chain joins TRBV12-5 to TRBJ1-2, with TRBD1 matching over 7 bases. V was clipped by 6 bases and J by 2 bases; unmatched bases: 12. The CDR3 loop spans 16 amino acids. CDR1 and CDR2 from the germline V gene are LGHNT and FRNRAP. CDR3: CASGLPPGQLNYGYTF. The CDR3 DNA reads TGTGCTAGTGGCCTCCCTCCGGGACAGCTAAACTATGGCTACACCTTC.

In its sample, this clonotype was seen many times. This rearrangement joins TRBV29-1 to TRBJ2-2, with TRBD2 matching 8 bases. Trimming removed 6 bases from V and 5 bases from J; junction bases left unmatched: 11. This CDR3 contains 15 residues. Germline CDR1 is SQVTM and CDR2 is ANQGSEA. The CDR3 bases are TGCAGCGTCACCCCCCCAGCGGGGGATACCGGGGAGCTGTTTTTT. Translation gives CSVTPPAGDTGELFF.

This clonotype appeared a few times. The chain joins TRBV27 to TRBJ1-4; 8 positions agree with TRBD1. Germline lookup yields CDR1 MNHEY and CDR2 SMNVEV (reference sequence). The CDR3 length is 16 residues. V was clipped by 5 bases and J by 7 bases; unmatched bases: 12. In DNA form, the CDR3 reads TGTGCCAGCAGTCCTTTCGGACAGGGTTTTGGTGAAAAACTGTTTTTT. It translates to CASSPFGQGFGEKLFF.

This clonotype has only a few counts. This sequence joins TRBV2 and TRBJ2-4, with a tentative D call TRBD1 (5 bases). The germline V and J ends were trimmed by 7 bases and 6 bases, with 10 bases remaining between them. There are 12 residues in the CDR3. The germline V gene has CDR1 SNHLY and CDR2 FYNNEI. In DNA form, the CDR3 reads TGTGCCAGCACGTTTCAGGGAAACATTCAGTACTTC. Its translation: CASTFQGNIQYF.

This clonotype was counted a few times. The chain joins TRBV5-6 to TRBJ2-3, with a possible D match to TRBD1 (5 bases). Germline lookup yields CDR1 SGHDT and CDR2 YYEEEE. V was cut by 0 bases and J by 0 bases, with 11 bases left in between. The length of the CDR3 is 16 residues. The CDR3: CASSLEVQGSTDTQYF. The DNA of the CDR3 is TGTGCCAGCAGCTTGGAAGTTCAGGGAAGCACAGATACGCAGTATTTT.

V usage is TRBV7-8 and J usage is TRBJ1-1; 10 nucleotides match TRBD1. V was pared by 6 bases and J by 0 bases, with 10 bases of the junction left unmatched. The germline V gene has CDR1 SGHVS and CDR2 FQNEAQ. CDR3 length: 17 amino acids. The DNA of the CDR3 is TGTGCCAGCAGTGTAAGGACAGGGGGAGTTTTGAACACTGAAGCTTTCTTT. Protein sequence: CASSVRTGGVLNTEAFF.

This clonotype was observed a handful of times. The V gene is TRBV13, the J gene TRBJ1-6; D might be TRBD1 (5 bases). The CDR3 sequence is 13 residues long. V lost 6 bases and J 12 bases, leaving 15 bases between the germline ends. CDR1 and CDR2 from the germline V gene are PRHDT and FYEKMQ (reference sequence). The CDR3 protein is CASRGGTSGPLHF. The CDR3 DNA sequence: TGTGCCAGCAGGGGGGGGACGTCGGGACCCCTCCACTTT.

This clonotype was observed many times. CDR3 protein: CASSLDRGTDTQYF. DNA for the CDR3: TGTGCCAGCAGCTTGGACAGGGGCACAGATACGCAGTATTTT. This chain joins TRBV7-2 and TRBJ2-3, with 8 bases aligning to TRBD1. The V gene end was trimmed by 3 bases and the J gene end by 1 base; junction bases not matched to a gene: 0. This CDR3 is built from 14 residues. The germline CDR1 and CDR2 sequences are SGHTA and FQGNSA.

In this sample, this clonotype turned up many times. The V call is TRBV2, the J call TRBJ1-2; TRBD1 aligns across 7 bases. The V and J ends lost 6 bases and 6 bases, in that order; junction bases with no gene match: 4. The CDR3 is 12 residues long. Germline V CDR1 and CDR2: SNHLY, FYNNEI. DNA of the CDR3: TGTGCCAGCAGCCCAACAGGGGATGGCTACACCTTC. Translation: CASSPTGDGYTF. The whole variable domain, filled in from reference TRBV2 and TRBJ1-2, reads EPEVTQTPSHQVTQMGQEVILRCVPISNHLYFYWYRQILGQKVEFLVSFYNNEISEKSEIFDDQFSVERPDGSNFTLKIRSTKLEDSAMYFCASSPTGDGYTFGSGTRLTVV.

V gene TRBV6-2 or TRBV6-3 combines with J gene TRBJ1-2; TRBD1 matches 9 bases. V lost 5 bases and J lost 8; bases outside the gene matches: 15. The CDR3 runs 16 residues. Germline loops: CDR1 MNHEY, CDR2 SVGEGT. DNA for the CDR3: TGTGCCAGCAGTCAAACTCGGGACAGGGAGACGGGCGGCTACACCTTC. Its protein is CASSQTRDRETGGYTF.

This clonotype was detected a few times. The CDR3 bases are TGCGCCAGCAGCCAAACTCGACAGGAGGGAGATACGCAGTATTTT. It codes for CASSQTRQEGDTQYF. The chain is built from TRBV4-3 and TRBJ2-3; D may be TRBD1 or TRBD2 (6 bases each). The CDR3 spans 15 residues. Germline V gives CDR1 LGHNA, CDR2 YSLEER. V was shortened by 2 bases and J by 5 bases, with 14 bases between the two germline ends.

The chain joins TRBV6-2 or TRBV6-3 to TRBJ2-3, with 7 positions matching TRBD1. This CDR3 is built from 14 residues. Germline trimming cut 6 bases from V and 4 bases from J; bases unmatched to any gene: 7. Germline V gene sequence: CDR1 MNHEY, CDR2 SVGEGT. CDR3 in DNA: TGTGCCAGCAGCCAGGGGGTGAGGGCAGATACGCAGTATTTT. This translates into CASSQGVRADTQYF.

In its sample, this clonotype was seen many times. V usage is TRBV18 and J usage is TRBJ1-3; no reliable D call. CDR1 and CDR2 from the germline V gene are KGHSH and LQKENI. The V gene lost 3 bases and the J gene lost 4 bases, with 16 bases spanning the gap. CDR3 length equals 16 residues. The CDR3 DNA reads as TGTGCCAGCTCACCCCCGTCACACCGTCTAGGAAACACCATATATTTT. Translated, it gives CASSPPSHRLGNTIYF.

This clonotype occurred many times. V is TRBV13 and J is TRBJ1-1, with a tentative D call TRBD1 (6 bases). The CDR3 extends over 13 amino acids. Germline assignment: CDR1 PRHDT and CDR2 FYEKMQ (reference sequence). Trimming left V 5 bases short and J 10 bases short, with 17 bases between. CDR3 DNA sequence: TGTGCCAGCAGCATTCCCGGGGGCAGCGGAGCTTTCTTT. Translating it yields CASSIPGGSGAFF.

This clonotype was seen only a few times. This sequence joins TRBV12-3 or TRBV12-4 and TRBJ1-1; 7 nucleotides agree with TRBD1. The CDR3 contains 14 residues. Trimming cost V 4 bases and J 8 bases; bases outside gene matches: 10. The CDR3: CASSYWTGRPEAFF. The CDR3, as DNA: TGTGCCAGCAGTTATTGGACAGGACGGCCCGAAGCTTTCTTT.

This clonotype was picked up a small number of times. V and J are TRBV4-1 and TRBJ1-1, with 11 bases lining up with TRBD1. This CDR3 region has 15 residues. J was trimmed by 5 bases and V by 0 bases; bases with no gene match: 2. The V gene's germline CDR1 is MGHRA and CDR2 YSYEKL. The CDR3 nucleotides read TGCGCCAGCAGCCAAGATGGGACAGGGGGTACTGAAGCTTTCTTT. Residues: CASSQDGTGGTEAFF.

This clonotype was found a few times. The chain recombines TRBV9 with TRBJ2-7; a possible D gene is TRBD2 (5 bases). CDR3 length: 15 amino acids. From germline, CDR1 is SGDLS and CDR2 YYNGEE. Trimming stripped 4 bases from V and 2 bases from J, with 16 bases between. The CDR3 bases are TGTGCCAGCAGCCCCGACTCGGACTCAGCCTACGAGCAGTACTTC. It specifies CASSPDSDSAYEQYF.

This clonotype was counted many times. This chain links TRBV7-2 with TRBJ1-6; TRBD1 agrees at 8 bases. V was pared by 3 bases and J by 9 bases, with 1 base of the junction left unmatched. Germline-derived CDR1 and CDR2 are SGHTA and FQGNSA. The length of the CDR3 is 13 residues. Here the CDR3 DNA reads TGTGCCAGCAGCTTGACAGGGGTTTCACCCCTCCACTTT. Its protein is CASSLTGVSPLHF.

This clonotype has a handful of counts. This sequence joins TRBV20-1 and TRBJ1-3; D not certain. Per the germline V gene, CDR1 is DFQATT and CDR2 is SNEGSKA (reference sequence). The germline V and J ends were trimmed by 6 bases and 0 bases, with 9 bases remaining between them. The CDR3 is 13 residues long. The CDR3, as DNA: TGCAGTGCACACGGAAGCTCTGGAAACACCATATATTTT. It translates to CSAHGSSGNTIYF.

The table lists this clonotype with a few counts. The chain has TRBV4-3 and TRBJ2-1; TRBD2 might be the D (5 bases). V was clipped by 0 bases and J by 7 bases, with 7 bases between them. The CDR3 length is 13 residues. Germline CDR1 reads LGHNA; CDR2 reads YSLEER. The CDR3 DNA follows: TGCGCCAGCAGCCAAGAAGCGGAAAATGAGCAGTTCTTC. Translation: CASSQEAENEQFF.

This clonotype was counted at least ten times. The rearrangement links TRBV6-5 to TRBJ2-7; D gene unclear. Trimming shortened V by 4 bases and J by 0 bases, and 16 bases separated the two germline ends. Germline V CDR1 and CDR2: MNHEY, SVGAGI. The CDR3 extends over 16 amino acids. CDR3: CASSWSRQTSSYEQYF. CDR3 DNA: TGTGCCAGCAGTTGGTCTCGGCAAACAAGCTCCTACGAGCAGTACTTC.

This clonotype turned up a few times. V usage is TRBV4-2 and J usage is TRBJ2-7, with D perhaps TRBD1 (7 bases). Trimming took 1 base from V and 3 from J, leaving 19 bases between them. This CDR3 is built from 17 residues. Germline-derived CDR1 and CDR2 are LGHNA and YNFKEQ. Written as DNA, the CDR3 is TGTGCCAGCAGCCAAGTCATACCTCGACAGGGAGGCTACGAGCAGTACTTC. This encodes CASSQVIPRQGGYEQYF.

This clonotype was found many times. V gene TRBV7-9 combines with J gene TRBJ2-2; 8 bases are a match to TRBD1. V shed 5 bases, J shed 3 bases, and the junction held 14 bases outside the gene matches. The germline gives CDR1 SEHNR, CDR2 FQNEAQ (reference sequence). The CDR3 spans 18 residues. The CDR3 sequence: CASSLGAGGSLDTGELFF. In DNA form, the CDR3 reads TGTGCCAGCAGCCTGGGAGCAGGGGGCAGTCTAGACACCGGGGAGCTGTTTTTT. The whole variable domain, filled in from reference TRBV7-9 and TRBJ2-2, reads DTGVSQNPRHKITKRGQNVTFRCDPISEHNRLYWYRQTLGQGPEFLTYFQNEAQLEKSRLLSDRFSAERPKGSFSTLEIQRTEQGDSAMYLCASSLGAGGSLDTGELFFGEGSRLTVL.

This rearrangement joins TRBV3-1 to TRBJ1-1; D unresolved. Trimming removed 3 bases at V and 5 bases at J, with 4 bases between. Germline V CDR1 and CDR2: LGHDT, YNNKEL (reference sequence). The CDR3 runs 11 residues. The CDR3 loop reads CASSHHTEAFF. The CDR3 nucleotides are TGTGCCAGCAGCCATCATACTGAAGCTTTCTTT.

This clonotype was detected a few times. The chain carries TRBV27 and TRBJ1-2; D might be TRBD1 (5 bases). CDR1 MNHEY and CDR2 SMNVEV come from the germline V gene (reference sequence). There are 14 residues in the CDR3. V was cut by 0 bases and J by 4 bases, with 9 bases left in between. The CDR3 is CASSLSGTLYGYTF. As DNA, the CDR3 is TGTGCCAGCAGTTTATCTGGGACTCTCTATGGCTACACCTTC.

This clonotype was recorded a few times. The chain carries TRBV27 and TRBJ2-3; 8 nucleotides agree with TRBD2. Germline V gene lookup returns CDR1 MNHEY and CDR2 SMNVEV (reference sequence). This CDR3 is 14 amino acids long. V was pared by 8 bases and J by 9 bases, with 13 bases of the junction left unmatched. The CDR3 spells CASYGGARGKTQYF. The CDR3 DNA sequence: TGTGCCAGCTACGGGGGGGCCAGAGGTAAAACGCAGTATTTT.